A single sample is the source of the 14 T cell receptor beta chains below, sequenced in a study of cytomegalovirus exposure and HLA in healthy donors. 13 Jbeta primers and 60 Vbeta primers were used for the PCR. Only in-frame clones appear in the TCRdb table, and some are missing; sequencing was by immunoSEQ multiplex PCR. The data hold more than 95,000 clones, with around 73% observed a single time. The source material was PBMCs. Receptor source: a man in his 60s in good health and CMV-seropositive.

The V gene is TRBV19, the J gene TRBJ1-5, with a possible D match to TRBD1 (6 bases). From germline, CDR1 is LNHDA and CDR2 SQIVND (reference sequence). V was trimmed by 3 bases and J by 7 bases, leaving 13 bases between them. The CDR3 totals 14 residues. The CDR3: CASSMLGGGQPQHF. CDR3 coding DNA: TGTGCCAGTAGTATGTTAGGGGGGGGGCAGCCCCAGCATTTT.

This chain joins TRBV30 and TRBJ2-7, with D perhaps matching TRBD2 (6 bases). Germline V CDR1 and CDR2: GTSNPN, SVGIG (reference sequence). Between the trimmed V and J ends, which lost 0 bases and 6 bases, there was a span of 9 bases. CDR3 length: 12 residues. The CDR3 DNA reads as TGTGCCTGGAGTGTGGAGGGACCCGAGCAGTACTTC. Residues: CAWSVEGPEQYF.

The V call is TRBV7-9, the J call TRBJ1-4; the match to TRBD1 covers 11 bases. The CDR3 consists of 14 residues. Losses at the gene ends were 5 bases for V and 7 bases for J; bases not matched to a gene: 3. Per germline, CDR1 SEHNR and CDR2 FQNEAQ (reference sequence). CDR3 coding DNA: TGTGCCAGCAGCCTCGGGACAGGGGGTGAAAAACTGTTTTTT. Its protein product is CASSLGTGGEKLFF.

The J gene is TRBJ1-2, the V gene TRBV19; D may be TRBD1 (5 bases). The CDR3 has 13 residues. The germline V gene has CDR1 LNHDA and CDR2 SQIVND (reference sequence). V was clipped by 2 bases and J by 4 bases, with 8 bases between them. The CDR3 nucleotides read TGTGCCAGTAGTATAAGACAGTCCTATGGCTACACCTTC. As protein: CASSIRQSYGYTF.

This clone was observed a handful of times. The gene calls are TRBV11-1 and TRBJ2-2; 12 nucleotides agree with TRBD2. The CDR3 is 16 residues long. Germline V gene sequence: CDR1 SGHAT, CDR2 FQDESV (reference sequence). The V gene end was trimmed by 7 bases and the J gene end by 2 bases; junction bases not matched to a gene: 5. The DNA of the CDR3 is TGTGCCAGCACCTTGACTAGCGGGGGAAACACCGGGGAGCTGTTTTTT. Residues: CASTLTSGGNTGELFF.

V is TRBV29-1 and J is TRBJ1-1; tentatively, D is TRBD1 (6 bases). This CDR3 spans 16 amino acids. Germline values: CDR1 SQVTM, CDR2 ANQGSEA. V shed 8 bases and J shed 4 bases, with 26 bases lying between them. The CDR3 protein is CSTEIVGTPGPTEAFF. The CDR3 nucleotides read TGCAGCACTGAAATAGTGGGGACACCTGGGCCCACTGAAGCTTTCTTT.

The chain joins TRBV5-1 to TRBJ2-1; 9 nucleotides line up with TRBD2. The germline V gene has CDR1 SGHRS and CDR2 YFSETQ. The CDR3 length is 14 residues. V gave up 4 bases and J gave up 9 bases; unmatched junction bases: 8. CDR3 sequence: CASSPVQAGGEQFF. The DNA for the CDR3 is TGCGCCAGCAGCCCCGTCCAAGCGGGGGGTGAGCAGTTCTTC.

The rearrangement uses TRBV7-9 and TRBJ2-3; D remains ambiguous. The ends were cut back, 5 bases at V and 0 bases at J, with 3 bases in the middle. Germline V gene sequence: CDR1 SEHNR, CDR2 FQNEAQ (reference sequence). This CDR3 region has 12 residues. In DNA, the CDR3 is TGTGCCAGCAGCCCGAGCACAGATACGCAGTATTTT. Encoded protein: CASSPSTDTQYF.

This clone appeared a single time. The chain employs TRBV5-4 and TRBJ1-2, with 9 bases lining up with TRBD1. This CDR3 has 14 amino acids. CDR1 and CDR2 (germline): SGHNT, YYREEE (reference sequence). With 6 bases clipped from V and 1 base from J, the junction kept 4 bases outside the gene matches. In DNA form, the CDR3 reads TGTGCCAGCACACCGACAGGGGGTAACTATGGCTACACCTTC. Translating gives CASTPTGGNYGYTF.

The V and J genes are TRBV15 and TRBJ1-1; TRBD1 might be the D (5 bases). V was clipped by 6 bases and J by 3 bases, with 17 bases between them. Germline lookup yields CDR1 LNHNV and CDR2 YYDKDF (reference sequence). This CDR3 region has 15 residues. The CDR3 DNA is TGTGCCACCAGAAATGGCAGGGCCCTGTACACTGAAGCTTTCTTT. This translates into CATRNGRALYTEAFF.

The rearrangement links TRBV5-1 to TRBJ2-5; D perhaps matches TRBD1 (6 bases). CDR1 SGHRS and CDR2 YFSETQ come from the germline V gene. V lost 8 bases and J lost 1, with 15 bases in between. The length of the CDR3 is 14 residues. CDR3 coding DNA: TGCGCCAGTAACGGCGGACAGCTCCAAGAGACCCAGTACTTC. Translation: CASNGGQLQETQYF.

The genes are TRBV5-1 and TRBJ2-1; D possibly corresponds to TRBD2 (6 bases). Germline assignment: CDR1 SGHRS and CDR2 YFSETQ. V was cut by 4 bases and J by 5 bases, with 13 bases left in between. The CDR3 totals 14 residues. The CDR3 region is CASSGGTADNEQFF. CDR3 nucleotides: TGCGCCAGCAGCGGCGGGACTGCAGACAATGAGCAGTTCTTC.

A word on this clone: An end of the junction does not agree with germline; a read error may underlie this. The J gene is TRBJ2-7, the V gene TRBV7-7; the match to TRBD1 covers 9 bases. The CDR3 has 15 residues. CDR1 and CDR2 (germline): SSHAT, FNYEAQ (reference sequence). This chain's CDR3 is CASSLHRGPSYEQYF. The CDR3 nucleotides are TGTGCTAGCAGCCTCCACAGGGGGCCAAGCTACGAGCAGTACTTC.

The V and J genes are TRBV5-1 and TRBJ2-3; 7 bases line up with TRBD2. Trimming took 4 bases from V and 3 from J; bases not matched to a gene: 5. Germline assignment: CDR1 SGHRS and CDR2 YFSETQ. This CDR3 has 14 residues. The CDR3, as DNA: TGCGCCAGCAGCGATACCGGGGGGACAGATACGCAGTATTTT. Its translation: CASSDTGGTDTQYF.